A single sample is the source of the 21 T cell receptor beta chains below, sequenced in a study of cytomegalovirus exposure and HLA in healthy donors. The study ran its PCR with 60 Vbeta and 13 Jbeta primers. Sequencing was performed with immunoSEQ multiplex PCR; in TCRdb, only in-frame clones are kept and a portion is missing. The data contain under 110,000 clones, roughly 80% of them singletons. The sample taken for sequencing was PBMCs. These receptors were collected from a man between 35 and 55 years old in good health and CMV-seronegative.

This clone was observed a few times. This chain joins TRBV7-2 and TRBJ1-2, with D hard to call. CDR1 and CDR2 (germline): SGHTA, FQGNSA. V lost 2 bases, J lost 8 bases, and 21 bases lay in between. The CDR3 runs 16 residues. CDR3 sequence reads: CASSLQVDRGIGGYTF. CDR3 in DNA: TGTGCCAGCAGCTTACAGGTCGATCGGGGAATAGGGGGCTACACCTTC.

The chain joins TRBV18 to TRBJ2-3; D gene ambiguous. This CDR3 region has 13 residues. CDR1 and CDR2 (germline): KGHSH, LQKENI. Trimming stripped 5 bases from V and 4 bases from J, with 10 bases between. The CDR3 protein is CASSSGPSDTQYF. CDR3 sequence (DNA): TGTGCCAGCTCATCAGGTCCATCAGATACGCAGTATTTT. Full variable domain (remainder filled in from reference TRBV18 and TRBJ2-3): NAGVMQNPRHLVRRRGQEARLRCSPMKGHSHVYWYRQLPEEGLKFMVYLQKENIIDESGMPKERFSAEFPKEGPSILRIQQVVRGDSAAYFCASSSGPSDTQYFGPGTRLTVL.

The genes are TRBV10-3 and TRBJ2-1, with 7 bases aligning to TRBD1. The CDR3 has 15 amino acids. V was pared by 5 bases and J by 2 bases, with 6 bases of the junction left unmatched. CDR1 is ENHRY, CDR2 SYGVKD, per germline. The CDR3 sequence is CAISPEGGAYNEQFF. The CDR3 nucleotides are TGTGCCATCAGTCCCGAAGGGGGCGCCTACAATGAGCAGTTCTTC.

This clone was picked up a small number of times. The chain has TRBV7-6 and TRBJ1-1, with TRBD1 matching over 8 bases. Germline V lookup: CDR1 SGHVS, CDR2 FNYEAQ. Trimming at V came to 5 bases and at J to 4 bases, leaving 6 bases not matched to a gene. The CDR3 extends over 14 amino acids. The CDR3 DNA reads as TGTGCCAGCAGCCGAGGACAGGGAAGCACTGAAGCTTTCTTT. It yields the protein CASSRGQGSTEAFF.

V is TRBV6-1 and J is TRBJ2-2; the D gene is possibly TRBD1 (5 bases). Germline CDR1 and CDR2: MNHNS and SASEGT. The CDR3 extends over 14 amino acids. V dropped 7 bases and J dropped 0 bases, with 9 bases sitting between them. The CDR3, as DNA: TGTGCCAGCAAAGGACAATCGAACACCGGGGAGCTGTTTTTT. Translation gives CASKGQSNTGELFF.

About this clone itself: This sample includes further DNA sequences coding for the same CDR3. This chain links TRBV6-5 with TRBJ2-1; the match to TRBD2 covers 11 bases. CDR3 length: 15 amino acids. Germline trimming cut 5 bases from V and 7 bases from J; bases unmatched to any gene: 7. Germline assignment: CDR1 MNHEY and CDR2 SVGAGI. In nucleotides, the CDR3 is TGTGCCAGCAGTCCGGGGGCTAGCGGGGGGAATGAGCAGTTCTTC. This codes for CASSPGASGGNEQFF.

The rearrangement uses TRBV15 and TRBJ2-7; D is undetermined. V was clipped by 5 bases and J by 0 bases, with 17 bases between them. The CDR3 sequence is 16 residues long. The germline V gene encodes CDR1 LNHNV and CDR2 YYDKDF (reference sequence). The DNA for the CDR3 is TGTGCCACCAGCCCAGTCCAGTCCGCCTCCTCCTACGAGCAGTACTTC. It specifies CATSPVQSASSYEQYF.

V usage is TRBV5-1 and J usage is TRBJ2-7; possible D gene TRBD2, 7 bases. Trimming shortened V by 1 base and J by 5 bases, and 13 bases separated the two germline ends. The CDR3 contains 14 residues. CDR1 and CDR2 from the germline V gene are SGHRS and YFSETQ. The CDR3 coding sequence is TGCGCCAGCAGCTTGTGGGGGGGCCTGAACGAGCAGTACTTC. This encodes CASSLWGGLNEQYF.

The chain carries TRBV4-2 and TRBJ1-4; no clear D gene. V was cut by 1 base and J by 6 bases, with 9 bases left in between. This CDR3 contains 14 residues. Germline values: CDR1 LGHNA, CDR2 YNFKEQ. The CDR3 DNA sequence: TGTGCCAGCAGCCAAGGGGCTGGGTATGAAAAACTGTTTTTT. As protein: CASSQGAGYEKLFF.

The V gene is TRBV9, the J gene TRBJ2-1, with 8 nucleotides matching TRBD2. CDR3 length: 15 residues. Germline V gene lookup returns CDR1 SGDLS and CDR2 YYNGEE. V was pared by 0 bases and J by 10 bases, with 9 bases of the junction left unmatched. The CDR3 region is CASSVVAGGPREQFF. The CDR3 DNA follows: TGTGCCAGCAGCGTAGTTGCGGGGGGCCCCCGGGAGCAGTTCTTC.

Regarding this clone: At one boundary the junction diverges from the germline segment, which might be a read error. Other DNA variants within this sample encode the same CDR3. The chain recombines TRBV9 with TRBJ1-6; TRBD1 matches at 9 bases. CDR1 and CDR2 (germline): SGDLS, YYNGEE. CDR3 size: 16 residues. The CDR3 nucleotides read TGCGCCAGCAGCGTCCGCGGGACAGGGAATAATTCACCCCTCCACTTT. Amino acids: CASSVRGTGNNSPLHF.

The gene calls are TRBV12-5 and TRBJ2-3; the match to TRBD1 covers 9 bases. The germline V gene has CDR1 LGHNT and CDR2 FRNRAP. V lost 6 bases to trimming and J lost 3 bases; unmatched junction nucleotides: 7. The CDR3 spans 15 residues. The CDR3 spells CASGPGTGRTDTQYF. DNA of the CDR3: TGTGCTAGTGGACCCGGGACAGGGCGAACAGATACGCAGTATTTT.

This rearrangement joins TRBV5-1 to TRBJ2-7; 7 bases agree with TRBD1. Germline V gives CDR1 SGHRS, CDR2 YFSETQ. The length of the CDR3 is 14 residues. J was trimmed by 2 bases and V by 0 bases; bases with no gene match: 2. In DNA, the CDR3 is TGCGCCAGCAGCTTGGGGGGACAGACCTACGAGCAGTACTTC. Residues: CASSLGGQTYEQYF.

This clone occurred once. This sequence joins TRBV2 and TRBJ1-1; D is perhaps TRBD1 (5 bases). The CDR3 spans 14 residues. Trimming stripped 4 bases from V and 2 bases from J, with 11 bases between. Germline-derived CDR1 and CDR2 are SNHLY and FYNNEI. Here the CDR3 DNA reads TGTGCCAGCAGTGGAATATGGGGCAACACTGAAGCTTTCTTT. Its translation: CASSGIWGNTEAFF.

The V call is TRBV18, the J call TRBJ2-7, with 7 bases fitting TRBD1. Germline assignment: CDR1 KGHSH and CDR2 LQKENI. The CDR3 has 15 amino acids. V was pared by 1 base and J by 2 bases, with 5 bases of the junction left unmatched. The CDR3 spells CASSPLTGAPYEQYF. The CDR3 coding sequence is TGTGCCAGCTCACCACTAACAGGGGCCCCCTACGAGCAGTACTTC.

The chain links TRBV29-1 to TRBJ2-7; 8 bases line up with TRBD1. This CDR3 region has 14 residues. J lost 3 bases, V lost 6 bases, and 10 bases had no gene match. CDR1 is SQVTM and CDR2 is ANQGSEA in the germline V gene. The CDR3 protein is CSVSGTGVIYEQYF. The DNA for the CDR3 is TGCAGCGTCTCTGGGACAGGCGTAATCTACGAGCAGTACTTC.

CDR3 DNA sequence: TGTGCCAGCAGCTCCCCGGACAGGGGTTCCAACGAGCAGTACTTC. Its translation: CASSSPDRGSNEQYF. V is TRBV6-6 and J is TRBJ2-7, with 9 bases aligning to TRBD1. After removal of 6 bases from V and 5 bases from J, the junction contained 11 bases not matched to a gene. This CDR3 contains 15 residues. CDR1 and CDR2 (germline): MNHNY, SVGAGI (reference sequence).

The chain uses TRBV9 and TRBJ2-5, with 9 bases identical to TRBD1. This CDR3 comprises 15 residues. CDR1 is SGDLS and CDR2 is YYNGEE in the germline V gene. V lost 4 bases, J lost 5 bases, and 9 bases stayed unmatched. The CDR3 DNA is TGTGCCAGCAGCCCCCGGACAGGGGAGGGGGAGACCCAGTACTTC. Its protein is CASSPRTGEGETQYF.

The chain joins TRBV5-1 to TRBJ1-2; D might be TRBD1 (5 bases). Trimming removed 4 bases from V and 2 bases from J, with 15 bases in between. This CDR3 comprises 15 residues. Germline V lookup: CDR1 SGHRS, CDR2 YFSETQ. In DNA, the CDR3 is TGCGCCAGCAGCCCAGTGTGGGGCACGAACTATGGCTACACCTTC. Translated: CASSPVWGTNYGYTF. Full variable domain (missing parts from reference TRBV5-1 and TRBJ1-2): KAGVTQTPRYLIKTRGQQVTLSCSPISGHRSVSWYQQTPGQGLQFLFEYFSETQRNKGNFPGRFSGRQFSNSRSEMNVSTLELGDSALYLCASSPVWGTNYGYTFGSGTRLTVV.

The J gene is TRBJ2-5, the V gene TRBV11-3, with 11 bases fitting TRBD2. CDR3 length equals 15 residues. Germline loops: CDR1 SGHNT, CDR2 YENEEA. The CDR3 spells CAIRLAGGLIETQYF. In DNA form, the CDR3 reads TGTGCTATCCGGCTAGCGGGGGGCCTCATAGAGACCCAGTACTTC. Full variable domain (remainder filled in from reference TRBV11-3 and TRBJ2-5): EAGVVQSPRYKIIEKKQPVAFWCNPISGHNTLYWYLQNLGQGPELLIRYENEEAVDDSQLPKDRFSAERLKGVDSTLKIQPAELGDSAVYLCAIRLAGGLIETQYFGPGTRLLVL.

V usage is TRBV6-1 and J usage is TRBJ1-2; TRBD1 aligns across 8 bases. The CDR3 is made up of 15 amino acids. CDR1 is MNHNS and CDR2 is SASEGT in the germline V gene. V dropped 4 bases and J dropped 4; count of bases not matched to a gene: 8. This chain's CDR3 is CASSAGQGATYGYTF. CDR3 bases: TGTGCCAGCAGTGCAGGACAGGGAGCTACCTATGGCTACACCTTC.